Each of the 2 T cell receptor beta chains below was sequenced from the same sample in a study of spatial heterogeneity in lung cancer. General observations from the study: It was found that expanded intratumoral alpha and beta TCR counts tracked tumor mutation counts.

This sample's time point: sample taken at primary tumor resection. These TCRs are of unknown antigen specificity. TCRdb passed the 5' RACE reads through MiXCR, listing each CDR3 protein once. This table holds around 20,000 distinct CDR3 sequences, more than 2.5% found once. The material was lung tumor tissue, obtained at surgery. These receptors were taken from a male donor with early-stage non-small cell lung cancer.

There are many counts of this clonotype. The chain recombines TRBV25-1 with TRBJ2-7, with D possibly being TRBD2 (6 bases). This CDR3 region has 11 residues. Trimming left V 5 bases short and J 4 bases short, with 6 bases between. Germline assignment: CDR1 MGHDK and CDR2 SYGVNS. CDR3 DNA: TGTGCCAGCAGTAGCGGGTACGAGCAGTACTTC. Translation gives CASSSGYEQYF.

This clonotype was observed many times. The chain employs TRBV2 and TRBJ1-2, with a weak D call TRBD1 (5 bases). Germline loops: CDR1 SNHLY, CDR2 FYNNEI. The CDR3 loop spans 13 amino acids. V shed 6 bases and J shed 8 bases, with 16 bases lying between them. DNA for the CDR3: TGTGCCAGCAGCTCCGGGACTCTTAGAGGCTACACCTTC. Residues: CASSSGTLRGYTF.